This T cell receptor (beta chain) was sequenced in a study of T cell responses to AZD1222 COVID-19 vaccine. Study results and limitations: Donors were chiefly white British, with a greater number of females, and clonal diversity was perhaps underestimated.

Germline V gene sequence: CDR1 SGHTA, CDR2 FQGNSA. Trimming took 5 bases from V and 4 from J, leaving 18 bases between them. The CDR3 is made up of 16 amino acids. This clone appeared once. No antigen is known for it. Only in-frame clones appear in the TCRdb table, and some are missing; sequencing was by immunoSEQ multiplex PCR. The sample holds under 150,000 clones, about 92% seen once. The TCR sequence derives from an adult in good health. The J gene is TRBJ2-1, the V gene TRBV7-2; D is perhaps TRBD2 (5 bases). The material was peripheral blood, obtained on day 0 of AZD1222 vaccination. CDR3 nucleotide sequence: TGTGCCAGCAGCACCTTGCCACGAGGGCTTTACAATGAGCAGTTCTTC. Protein product: CASSTLPRGLYNEQFF.